This TCR beta chain was captured by sequencing in a study of T cells after yellow fever vaccination. Study results and caveats: Abundant clonotypes from the bulk population could get into FACS-sorted repertoires as contaminants.

Using its own MiXCR run on the 5' RACE reads, TCRdb lists one record per CDR3 protein. The sample holds 450,000 to 600,000 distinct CDR3 sequences, approximately 12% seen once. Looked up from germline, CDR1 is DFQATT and CDR2 is SNEGSKA (reference sequence). J gave up 3 bases and V 2 bases, and 10 bases lay outside the gene matches. The CDR3 has 16 residues. Worth noting for this clonotype: Antigen: not known.

The material was PBMCs, obtained on the day of the yellow fever booster vaccination. The receptor was isolated from a man aged 25 to 40 who received the YFV17D yellow fever vaccine. The rearrangement uses TRBV20-1 and TRBJ2-1, with 7 bases matching TRBD1. CDR3 sequence reads: CSARPPGTVDYNEQFF. The CDR3 region has the DNA TGCAGTGCTAGACCTCCCGGGACAGTAGACTACAATGAGCAGTTCTTC.